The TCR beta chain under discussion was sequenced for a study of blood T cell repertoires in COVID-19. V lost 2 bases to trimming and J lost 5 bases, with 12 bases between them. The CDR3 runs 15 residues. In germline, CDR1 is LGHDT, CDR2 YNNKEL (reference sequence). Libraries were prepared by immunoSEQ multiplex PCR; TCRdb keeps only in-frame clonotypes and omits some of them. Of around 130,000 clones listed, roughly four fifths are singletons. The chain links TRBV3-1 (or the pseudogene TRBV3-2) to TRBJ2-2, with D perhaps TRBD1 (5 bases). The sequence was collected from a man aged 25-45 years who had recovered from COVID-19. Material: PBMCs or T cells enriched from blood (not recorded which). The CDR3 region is CASSQSKGATGELFF. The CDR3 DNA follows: TGTGCCAGCAGCCAAAGTAAAGGGGCGACCGGGGAGCTGTTTTTT.